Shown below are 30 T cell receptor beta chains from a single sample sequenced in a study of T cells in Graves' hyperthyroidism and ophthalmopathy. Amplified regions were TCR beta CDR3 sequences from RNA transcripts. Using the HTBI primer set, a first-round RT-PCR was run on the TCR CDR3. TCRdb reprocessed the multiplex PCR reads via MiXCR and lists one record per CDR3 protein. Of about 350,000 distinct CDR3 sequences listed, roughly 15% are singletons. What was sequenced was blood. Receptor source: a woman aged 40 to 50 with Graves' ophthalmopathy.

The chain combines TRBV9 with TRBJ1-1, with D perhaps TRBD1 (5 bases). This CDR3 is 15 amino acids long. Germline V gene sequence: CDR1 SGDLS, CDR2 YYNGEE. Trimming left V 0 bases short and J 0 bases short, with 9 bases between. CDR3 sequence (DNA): TGTGCCAGCAGCGTAGAGGCAGGGATGAACACTGAAGCTTTCTTT. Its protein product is CASSVEAGMNTEAFF.

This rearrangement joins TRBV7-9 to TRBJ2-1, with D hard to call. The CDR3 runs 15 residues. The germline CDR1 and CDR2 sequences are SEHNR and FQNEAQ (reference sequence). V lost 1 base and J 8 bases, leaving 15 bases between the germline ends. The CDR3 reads CASSLGQSPYDEQFF. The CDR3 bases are TGTGCCAGCAGCTTAGGCCAGTCGCCGTACGATGAGCAGTTCTTC.

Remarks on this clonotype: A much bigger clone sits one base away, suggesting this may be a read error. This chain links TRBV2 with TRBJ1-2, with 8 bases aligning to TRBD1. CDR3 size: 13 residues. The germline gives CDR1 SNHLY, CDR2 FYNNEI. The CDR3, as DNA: TGTGCCAGCAGAACGACAGGGGACTATGGCTGCACCTTC. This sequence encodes CASRTTGDYGCTF.

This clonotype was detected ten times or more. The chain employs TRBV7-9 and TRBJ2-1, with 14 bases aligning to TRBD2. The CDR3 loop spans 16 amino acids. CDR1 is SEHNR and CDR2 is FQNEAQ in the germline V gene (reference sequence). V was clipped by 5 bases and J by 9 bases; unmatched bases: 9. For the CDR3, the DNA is TGTGCCAGCAGCAGGACTAGCGGGAGGTCCTGGGGTGAGCAGTTCTTC. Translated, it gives CASSRTSGRSWGEQFF. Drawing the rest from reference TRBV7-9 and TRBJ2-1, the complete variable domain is DTGVSQNPRHKITKRGQNVTFRCDPISEHNRLYWYRQTLGQGPEFLTYFQNEAQLEKSRLLSDRFSAERPKGSFSTLEIQRTEQGDSAMYLCASSRTSGRSWGEQFFGPGTRLTVL.

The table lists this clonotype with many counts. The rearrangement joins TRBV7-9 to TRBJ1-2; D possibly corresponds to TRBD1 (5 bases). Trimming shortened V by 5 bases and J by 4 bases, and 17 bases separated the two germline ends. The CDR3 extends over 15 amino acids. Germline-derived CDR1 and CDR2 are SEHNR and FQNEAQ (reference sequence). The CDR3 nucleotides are TGTGCCAGCAGCCCCCCGGAGGGGAGTAGCTATGGCTACACCTTC. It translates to CASSPPEGSSYGYTF. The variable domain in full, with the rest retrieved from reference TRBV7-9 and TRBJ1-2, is DTGVSQNPRHKITKRGQNVTFRCDPISEHNRLYWYRQTLGQGPEFLTYFQNEAQLEKSRLLSDRFSAERPKGSFSTLEIQRTEQGDSAMYLCASSPPEGSSYGYTFGSGTRLTVV.

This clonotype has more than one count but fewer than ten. Here the CDR3 reads CASSPPGISETQYF. For the CDR3, the DNA is TGTGCCAGCTCACCTCCGGGGATTTCGGAGACCCAGTACTTC. The rearrangement uses TRBV18 and TRBJ2-5; perhaps TRBD2 as D (5 bases). Germline CDR1 KGHSH, CDR2 LQKENI. Trimming shortened V by 3 bases and J by 5 bases, and 13 bases separated the two germline ends. This CDR3 is built from 14 residues.

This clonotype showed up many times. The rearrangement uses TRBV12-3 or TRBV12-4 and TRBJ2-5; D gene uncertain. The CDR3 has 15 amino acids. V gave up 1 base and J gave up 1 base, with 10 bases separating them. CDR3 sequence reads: CASSLGRLGQETQYF. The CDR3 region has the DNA TGTGCCAGCAGTTTAGGTCGGCTAGGCCAAGAGACCCAGTACTTC.

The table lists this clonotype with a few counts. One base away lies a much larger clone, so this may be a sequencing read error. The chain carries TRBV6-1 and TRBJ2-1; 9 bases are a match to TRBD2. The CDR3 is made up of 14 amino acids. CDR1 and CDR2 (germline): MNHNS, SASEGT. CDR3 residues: CASSLSGRGHEQLF. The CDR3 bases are TGTGCCAGCAGTCTTAGCGGGAGAGGGCATGAGCAGCTCTTC.

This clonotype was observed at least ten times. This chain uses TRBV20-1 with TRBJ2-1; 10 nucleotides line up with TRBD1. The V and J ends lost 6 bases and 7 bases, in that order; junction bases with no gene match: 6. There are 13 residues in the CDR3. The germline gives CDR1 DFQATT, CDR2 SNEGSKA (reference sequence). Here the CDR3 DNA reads TGCAGTGCCACGACAGGGGGCAGGAATGAGCAGTTCTTC. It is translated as CSATTGGRNEQFF.

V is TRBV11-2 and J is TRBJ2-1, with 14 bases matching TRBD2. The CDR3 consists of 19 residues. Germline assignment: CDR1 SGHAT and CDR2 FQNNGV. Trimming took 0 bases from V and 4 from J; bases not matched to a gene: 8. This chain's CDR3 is CASSLDGLAGGVKYNEQFF. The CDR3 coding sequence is TGTGCCAGCAGCTTAGATGGACTAGCGGGGGGCGTTAAGTACAATGAGCAGTTCTTC.

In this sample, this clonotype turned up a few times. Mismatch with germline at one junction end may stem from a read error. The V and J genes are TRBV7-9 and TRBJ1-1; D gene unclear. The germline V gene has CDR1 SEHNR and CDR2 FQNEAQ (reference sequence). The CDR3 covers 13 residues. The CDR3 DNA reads TGTACCAGCAGCTTAGAACTGGGATTTAAAGCTTTCTTT. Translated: CTSSLELGFKAFF.

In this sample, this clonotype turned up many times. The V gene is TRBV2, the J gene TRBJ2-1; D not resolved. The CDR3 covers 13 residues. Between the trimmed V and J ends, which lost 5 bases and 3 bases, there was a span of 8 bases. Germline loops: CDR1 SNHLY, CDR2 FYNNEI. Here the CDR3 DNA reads TGTGCCAGCAGTACGACGGACTACAATGAGCAGTTCTTC. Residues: CASSTTDYNEQFF.

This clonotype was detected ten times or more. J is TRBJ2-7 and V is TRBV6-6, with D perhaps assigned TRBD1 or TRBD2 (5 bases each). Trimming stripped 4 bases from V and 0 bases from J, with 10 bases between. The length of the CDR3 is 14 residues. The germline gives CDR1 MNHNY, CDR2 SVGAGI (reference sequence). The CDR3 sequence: CASSWGRGSYEQYF. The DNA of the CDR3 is TGTGCCAGCAGTTGGGGCCGGGGCTCCTACGAGCAGTACTTC.

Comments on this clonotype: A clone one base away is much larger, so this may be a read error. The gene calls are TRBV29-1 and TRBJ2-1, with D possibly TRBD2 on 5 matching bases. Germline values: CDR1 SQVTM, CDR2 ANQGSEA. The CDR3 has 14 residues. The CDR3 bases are TGCAGCGTTGCGGGCCTAGCTTTCTACAATGAGCAGTCCTTC. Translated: CSVAGLAFYNEQSF.

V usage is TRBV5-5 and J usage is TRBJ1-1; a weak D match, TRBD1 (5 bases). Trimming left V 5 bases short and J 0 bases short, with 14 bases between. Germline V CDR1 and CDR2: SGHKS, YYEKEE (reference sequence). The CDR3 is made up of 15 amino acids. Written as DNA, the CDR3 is TGTGCCAGCAGAGGGAGGGGACCTATGAACACTGAAGCTTTCTTT. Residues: CASRGRGPMNTEAFF.

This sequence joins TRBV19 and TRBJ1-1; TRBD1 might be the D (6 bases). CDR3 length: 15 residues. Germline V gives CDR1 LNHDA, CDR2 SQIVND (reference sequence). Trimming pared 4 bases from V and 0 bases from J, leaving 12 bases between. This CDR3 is CASSKGGVMNTEAFF. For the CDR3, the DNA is TGTGCCAGTAGTAAGGGGGGGGTAATGAACACTGAAGCTTTCTTT.

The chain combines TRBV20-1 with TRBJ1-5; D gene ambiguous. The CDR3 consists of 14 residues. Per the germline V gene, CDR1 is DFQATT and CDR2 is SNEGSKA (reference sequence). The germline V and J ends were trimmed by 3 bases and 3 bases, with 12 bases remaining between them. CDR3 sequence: CSASGLRANQPQHF. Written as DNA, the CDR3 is TGCAGTGCTAGCGGGTTAAGGGCCAATCAGCCCCAGCATTTT.

DNA for the CDR3: TGCAGTGCTAGGGGGGAAGCTAGCACAGATACGCAGTATTTT. This sequence encodes CSARGEASTDTQYF. This chain joins TRBV20-1 and TRBJ2-3, with D perhaps given as TRBD1 or TRBD2 (5 bases each). V was cut by 3 bases and J by 0 bases, with 10 bases left in between. The CDR3 covers 14 residues. Germline CDR1 and CDR2: DFQATT and SNEGSKA (reference sequence).

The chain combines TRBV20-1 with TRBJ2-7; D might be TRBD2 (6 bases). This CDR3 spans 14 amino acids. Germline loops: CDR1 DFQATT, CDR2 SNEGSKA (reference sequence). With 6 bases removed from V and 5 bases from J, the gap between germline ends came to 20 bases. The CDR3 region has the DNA TGCAGTGCCAACCGGGACTCCCCGTCTCACGAGCAGTACTTC. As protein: CSANRDSPSHEQYF.

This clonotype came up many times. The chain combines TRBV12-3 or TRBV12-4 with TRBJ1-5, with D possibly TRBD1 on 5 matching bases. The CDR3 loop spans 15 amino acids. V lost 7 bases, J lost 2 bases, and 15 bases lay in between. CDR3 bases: TGTGCCAGCACCCGTGGGGGTTTTGGCAATCAGCCCCAGCATTTT. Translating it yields CASTRGGFGNQPQHF.

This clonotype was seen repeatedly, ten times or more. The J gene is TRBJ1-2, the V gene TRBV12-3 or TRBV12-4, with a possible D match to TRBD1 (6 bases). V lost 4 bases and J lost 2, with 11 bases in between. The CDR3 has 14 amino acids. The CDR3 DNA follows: TGTGCCAGCAGTTCCTCTCAGGGGAACTATGGCTACACCTTC. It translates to CASSSSQGNYGYTF.

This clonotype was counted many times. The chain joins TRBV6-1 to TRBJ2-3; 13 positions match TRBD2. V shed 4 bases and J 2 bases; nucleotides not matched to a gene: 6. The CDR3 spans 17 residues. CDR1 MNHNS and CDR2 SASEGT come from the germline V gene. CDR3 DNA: TGTGCCAGCAGTGCCCAGACTAGCGGGGGGTACACAGATACGCAGTATTTT. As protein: CASSAQTSGGYTDTQYF.

CDR3 coding DNA: TGTGCCAGCAGCCCCGGGACAGCTGCAACTAATGAAAAACTGTTTTTT. Translating gives CASSPGTAATNEKLFF. The gene calls are TRBV5-4 and TRBJ1-4, with 7 bases lining up with TRBD1. V lost 4 bases to trimming and J lost 0 bases; unmatched junction nucleotides: 6. Germline lookup yields CDR1 SGHNT and CDR2 YYREEE (reference sequence). This CDR3 is 16 amino acids long.

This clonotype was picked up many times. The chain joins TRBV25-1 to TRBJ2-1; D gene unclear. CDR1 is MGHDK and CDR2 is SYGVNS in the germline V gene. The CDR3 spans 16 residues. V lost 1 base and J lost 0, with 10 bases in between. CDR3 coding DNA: TGTGCCAGCAGTGAATGGAAGGAAAGCTCCTACAATGAGCAGTTCTTC. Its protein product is CASSEWKESSYNEQFF.

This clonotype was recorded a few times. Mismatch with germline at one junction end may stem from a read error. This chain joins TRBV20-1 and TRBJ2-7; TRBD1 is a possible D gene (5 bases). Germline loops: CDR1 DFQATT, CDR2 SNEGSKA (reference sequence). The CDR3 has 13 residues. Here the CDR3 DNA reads TGCAGTGCTAGACCCAGGGATTCCTACGAGCGGTACTTC. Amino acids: CSARPRDSYERYF.

The CDR3 protein is CASSFTFRGGGGYTF. The DNA of the CDR3 is TGTGCCAGCAGCTTCACCTTTAGGGGCGGCGGAGGCTACACCTTC. The J gene is TRBJ1-2, the V gene TRBV11-2, with D possibly TRBD1 on 5 matching bases. This CDR3 region has 15 residues. The V gene's germline CDR1 is SGHAT and CDR2 FQNNGV. V shed 3 bases and J shed 8 bases, with 19 bases lying between them.

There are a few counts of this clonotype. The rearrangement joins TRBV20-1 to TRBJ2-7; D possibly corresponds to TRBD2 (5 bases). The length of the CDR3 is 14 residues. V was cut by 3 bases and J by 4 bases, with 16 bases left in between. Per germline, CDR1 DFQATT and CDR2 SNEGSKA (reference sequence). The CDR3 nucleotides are TGCAGTGCTAGCGGCCGCCTCCGAGGGTACGAGCAGTACTTC. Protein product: CSASGRLRGYEQYF.

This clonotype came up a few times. CDR3 in amino acids: CASSPGTSGYTF. In nucleotides, the CDR3 is TGTGCCAGCAGCCCCGGGACCAGTGGCTACACCTTC. The chain combines TRBV5-6 with TRBJ1-2; maybe TRBD1 (5 bases). This CDR3 has 12 residues. The V end lost 4 bases, the J end lost 7 bases, and 11 bases lay between the germline ends. Germline V lookup: CDR1 SGHDT, CDR2 YYEEEE.

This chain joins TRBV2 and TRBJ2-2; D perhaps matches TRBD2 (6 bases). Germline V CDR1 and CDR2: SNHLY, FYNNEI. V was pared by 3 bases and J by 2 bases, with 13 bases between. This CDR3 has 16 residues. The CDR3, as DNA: TGTGCCAGCAGTGACGCCGGGAGTCGCAACACCGGGGAGCTGTTTTTT. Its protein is CASSDAGSRNTGELFF. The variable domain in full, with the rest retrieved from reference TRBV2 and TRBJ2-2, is EPEVTQTPSHQVTQMGQEVILRCVPISNHLYFYWYRQILGQKVEFLVSFYNNEISEKSEIFDDQFSVERPDGSNFTLKIRSTKLEDSAMYFCASSDAGSRNTGELFFGEGSRLTVL.

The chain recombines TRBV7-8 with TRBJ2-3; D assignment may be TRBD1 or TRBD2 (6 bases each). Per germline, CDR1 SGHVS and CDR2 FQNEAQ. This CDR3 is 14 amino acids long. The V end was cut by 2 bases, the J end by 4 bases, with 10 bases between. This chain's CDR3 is CASSLLRGPDTQYF. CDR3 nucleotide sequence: TGTGCCAGCAGCTTACTCCGGGGGCCAGATACGCAGTATTTT.